The 4 T cell receptor beta chains below all came from one sample that was sequenced in a study of cytomegalovirus exposure and HLA in healthy donors. Vbeta (60) and Jbeta (13) primers were used in the PCR. The repertoire was sequenced with immunoSEQ multiplex PCR; TCRdb's copy has only in-frame clones and lacks some. The table has over 100,000 clones, just under 90% seen once. Sequencing was performed on PBMCs. Receptor source: a woman in her twenties or thirties in good health and CMV-seronegative.

The chain couples TRBV19 to TRBJ1-2; D is possibly TRBD1 (6 bases). Germline loops: CDR1 LNHDA, CDR2 SQIVND (reference sequence). There are 14 residues in the CDR3. Trimming cost V 0 bases and J 4 bases, with 9 bases left between them. The CDR3 DNA reads TGTGCCAGTAGTATAGACGACAGGACCTATGGCTACACCTTC. Protein product: CASSIDDRTYGYTF.

The chain is built from TRBV5-1 and TRBJ2-1, with a weak D call TRBD2 (7 bases). Per germline, CDR1 SGHRS and CDR2 YFSETQ. This CDR3 has 16 amino acids. V lost 1 base and J 7 bases, leaving 18 bases between the germline ends. The CDR3, as DNA: TGCGCCAGCAGCTTGAACTCCCGGGGGGCCCTGAATGAGCAGTTCTTC. It specifies CASSLNSRGALNEQFF.

A few counts support this clone. V is TRBV28 and J is TRBJ1-5, with a tentative D call TRBD1 (6 bases). The CDR3 runs to 16 residues. V was cut by 6 bases and J by 2 bases, with 17 bases left in between. The V gene's germline CDR1 is MDHEN and CDR2 SYDVKM. The DNA of the CDR3 is TGTGCCAGCAGGGGAAGGGGGTTTCGGGGCAATCAGCCCCAGCATTTT. It codes for CASRGRGFRGNQPQHF.

This chain uses TRBV27 with TRBJ2-7; weak D call: TRBD2 (6 bases). Germline V gives CDR1 MNHEY, CDR2 SMNVEV (reference sequence). The CDR3 length is 15 residues. V was shortened by 3 bases and J by 9 bases, with 21 bases between the two germline ends. CDR3 nucleotides: TGTGCCAGCAGTTTGGGGCCGGGACTGGCGCACGGGCAGTACTTC. Translated, it gives CASSLGPGLAHGQYF.